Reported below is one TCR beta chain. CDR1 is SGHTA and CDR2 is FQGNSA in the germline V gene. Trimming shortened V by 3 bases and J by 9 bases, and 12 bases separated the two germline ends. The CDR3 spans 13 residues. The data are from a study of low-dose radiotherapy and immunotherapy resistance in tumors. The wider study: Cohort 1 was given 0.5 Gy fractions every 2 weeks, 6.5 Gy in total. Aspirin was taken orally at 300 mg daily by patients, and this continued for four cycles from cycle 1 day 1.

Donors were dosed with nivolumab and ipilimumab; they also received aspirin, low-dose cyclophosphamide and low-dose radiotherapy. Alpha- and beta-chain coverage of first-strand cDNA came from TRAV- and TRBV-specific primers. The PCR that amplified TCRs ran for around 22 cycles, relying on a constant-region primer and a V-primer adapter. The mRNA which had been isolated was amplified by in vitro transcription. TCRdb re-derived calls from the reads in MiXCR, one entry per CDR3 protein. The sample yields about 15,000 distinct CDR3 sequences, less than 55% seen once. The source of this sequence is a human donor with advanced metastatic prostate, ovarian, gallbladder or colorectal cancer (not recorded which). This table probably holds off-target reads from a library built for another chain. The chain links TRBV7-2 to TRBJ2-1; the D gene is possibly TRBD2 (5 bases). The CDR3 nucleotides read TGTGCCAGCAGCTTTGCGGGCTGGTCTGAGCAGTTCTTC. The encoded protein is CASSFAGWSEQFF.